Listed here are 30 T cell receptor beta chains from one sample, sequenced in a study of cytomegalovirus exposure and HLA in healthy donors. With 60 Vbeta and 13 Jbeta primers, the PCR was carried out. Clones were read by immunoSEQ multiplex PCR, and TCRdb kept only the in-frame ones, dropping some. The sample has some 150,000 clones; approximately 90% are singletons. Material for sequencing was PBMCs. These receptors were taken from a woman aged 25 to 39 in good health and CMV-seronegative.

The J gene is TRBJ1-4, the V gene TRBV6-1; D might be TRBD1 (5 bases). The CDR3 has 14 residues. Germline V lookup: CDR1 MNHNS, CDR2 SASEGT. Deletions cut 6 bases from V and 6 bases from J, with 14 bases between. The CDR3 is CASRPGLIHEKLFF. The CDR3 DNA sequence: TGTGCCAGCAGGCCGGGACTCATTCATGAAAAACTGTTTTTT.

The rearrangement joins TRBV14 to TRBJ1-1, with TRBD1 as a possible D gene (6 bases). This CDR3 spans 19 amino acids. Trimming took 0 bases from V and 0 from J, leaving 20 bases between them. Germline assignment: CDR1 SGHDN and CDR2 FVKESK. The CDR3 nucleotides read TGTGCCAGCAGCCAAGAGGCTGGGGGCTTCATTAAGTTGAACACTGAAGCTTTCTTT. This gives the protein CASSQEAGGFIKLNTEAFF.

This rearrangement joins TRBV30 to TRBJ1-1; D gene unclear. Trimming shortened V by 2 bases and J by 6 bases, and 13 bases separated the two germline ends. Germline CDR1 GTSNPN, CDR2 SVGIG (reference sequence). The CDR3 sequence is 13 residues long. CDR3 nucleotide sequence: TGTGCCTGGAGTAACACCGGGAGAGCTGAAGCTTTCTTT. Translating it yields CAWSNTGRAEAFF.

The J gene is TRBJ1-5, the V gene TRBV6-1, with D maybe TRBD1 (5 bases). CDR1 and CDR2 (germline): MNHNS, SASEGT. Deletions cut 6 bases from V and 9 bases from J, with 18 bases between. The CDR3 extends over 14 amino acids. CDR3 DNA: TGTGCCAGCAGCCGGGACGCCGGGGGATCGCCCCAGCATTTT. Amino acid sequence: CASSRDAGGSPQHF.

The V call is TRBV7-2, the J call TRBJ2-5, with 8 bases lining up with TRBD2. Trimming removed 4 bases from V and 12 bases from J; junction bases left unmatched: 7. The CDR3 runs to 12 residues. Germline V gene lookup returns CDR1 SGHTA and CDR2 FQGNSA. Here the CDR3 DNA reads TGTGCCAGCAGCTCAGCCGGGCGGGGGGAGTACTTC. It codes for CASSSAGRGEYF.

This clone showed up just once. The chain has TRBV25-1 and TRBJ1-1; a weak D match, TRBD1 (6 bases). Germline CDR1 MGHDK, CDR2 SYGVNS. V dropped 9 bases and J dropped 8 bases, with 19 bases sitting between them. The CDR3 length is 13 residues. The CDR3 DNA follows: TGTGCCAGTTCCCCCATAGGGGGAGGGGAAGCTTTCTTT. Residues: CASSPIGGGEAFF.

The chain recombines TRBV7-3 with TRBJ1-1, with D perhaps TRBD1 (6 bases). The CDR3 has 15 amino acids. V lost 4 bases and J 4 bases, leaving 16 bases between the germline ends. The V gene's germline CDR1 is SGHTA and CDR2 FQGTGA. The CDR3 here is CASSSQQGGGTEAFF. The CDR3 nucleotides read TGTGCCAGCAGCTCCCAACAGGGTGGGGGCACTGAAGCTTTCTTT.

This chain links TRBV5-6 with TRBJ2-7; 7 nucleotides match TRBD1. Unmatched junction bases numbered 6, after V lost 2 bases and J lost 7 bases. CDR1 and CDR2 from the germline V gene are SGHDT and YYEEEE. The CDR3 spans 13 residues. For the CDR3, the DNA is TGTGCCAGCAGCTTACGGACAGGAGTGGAGCAGTACTTC. Amino acid sequence: CASSLRTGVEQYF.

This CDR3 is CASSLAGDFGYTF. The CDR3 nucleotides are TGTGCCAGCAGCTTGGCAGGGGATTTTGGCTACACCTTC. The chain recombines TRBV5-6 with TRBJ1-2; D is perhaps TRBD1 (6 bases). Germline V lookup: CDR1 SGHDT, CDR2 YYEEEE. There are 13 residues in the CDR3. Trimming shortened V by 0 bases and J by 7 bases, and 10 bases separated the two germline ends.

This rearrangement joins TRBV5-1 to TRBJ1-1; 9 bases are a match to TRBD1. The trim removed 0 bases at V and 6 bases at J, leaving 6 bases unmatched. The CDR3 is made up of 15 amino acids. CDR1 and CDR2 (germline): SGHRS, YFSETQ. CDR3 region: CASSLAGDRDAEAFF. CDR3 nucleotides: TGCGCCAGCAGCTTGGCCGGGGACAGGGACGCTGAAGCTTTCTTT.

In this sample, this clone turned up once. The chain is built from TRBV19 and TRBJ2-2; 8 bases align to TRBD1. CDR3 length: 15 amino acids. Germline CDR1 and CDR2: LNHDA and SQIVND (reference sequence). Trimming at V came to 9 bases and at J to 0 bases, leaving 6 bases not matched to a gene. The CDR3 DNA reads as TGTGCCAGCTACCTACAGGGGGCGAACACCGGGGAGCTGTTTTTT. This codes for CASYLQGANTGELFF.

This clone has only one observation. The V call is TRBV23-1, the J call TRBJ1-2; 11 nucleotides align to TRBD1. TRBV23-1 is known as an ORF, though its function is uncertain. The CDR3 covers 14 residues. Trimming at V came to 4 bases and at J to 5 bases, leaving 3 bases not matched to a gene. DNA for the CDR3: TGCGCCAGCAGTCCCGGGACAGGGGGATATGGCTACACCTTC. This gives the protein CASSPGTGGYGYTF.

The V call is TRBV27, the J call TRBJ1-1; 7 bases agree with TRBD1. This CDR3 has 14 amino acids. Germline CDR1 MNHEY, CDR2 SMNVEV (reference sequence). J gave up 12 bases and V 4 bases, and 14 bases lay outside the gene matches. Here the CDR3 DNA reads TGTGCCAGCAGTTCCTTGGGGATCCAGGGGGAAACTTTCTTT. Translation gives CASSSLGIQGETFF.

This rearrangement joins TRBV14 to TRBJ2-1, with D possibly matching TRBD1 (8 bases). V lost 6 bases to trimming and J lost 3 bases, with 18 bases between them. The CDR3 is made up of 16 amino acids. Germline assignment: CDR1 SGHDN and CDR2 FVKESK. CDR3 in amino acids: CASSATTGGDYNEQFF. CDR3 nucleotides: TGTGCCAGCAGTGCAACCACAGGGGGGGACTACAATGAGCAGTTCTTC.

The chain is built from TRBV14 and TRBJ2-6, with D tentatively TRBD1 (5 bases). V was cut by 4 bases and J by 0 bases, with 19 bases left in between. CDR1 is SGHDN and CDR2 is FVKESK in the germline V gene. The CDR3 is made up of 19 amino acids. This chain's CDR3 is CASSPTLGHQGSGANVLTF. As DNA, the CDR3 is TGTGCCAGCAGCCCTACGCTTGGACACCAGGGCTCTGGGGCCAACGTCCTGACTTTC.

This sequence joins TRBV28 and TRBJ2-3; 13 bases map to TRBD2. This CDR3 contains 15 residues. The junction had 6 bases not matched to a gene; V was cut back by 7 bases and J by 5 bases. CDR1 MDHEN and CDR2 SYDVKM come from the germline V gene. The DNA of the CDR3 is TGTGCCAGCAACCTACTAGCGGGAGGGTTAGATACGCAGTATTTT. This translates into CASNLLAGGLDTQYF.

A single count supports this clone. The V and J genes are TRBV7-8 and TRBJ2-5; TRBD2 matches at 13 bases. This CDR3 is built from 18 residues. The V and J ends lost 1 base and 4 bases, in that order; junction bases with no gene match: 9. Germline V gene lookup returns CDR1 SGHVS and CDR2 FQNEAQ. The DNA for the CDR3 is TGTGCCAGCAGCTTAGTGTCCGGACTAGCGGGGGAGGGAGAGACCCAGTACTTC. Its translation: CASSLVSGLAGEGETQYF.

This rearrangement joins TRBV4-3 to TRBJ2-1; 7 nucleotides match TRBD1. Unmatched junction bases numbered 10, after V lost 2 bases and J lost 6 bases. CDR1 and CDR2 (germline): LGHNA, YSLEER. The CDR3 spans 16 residues. CDR3 amino acids: CASSQQTGQMVNEQFF. The DNA of the CDR3 is TGCGCCAGCAGCCAACAGACAGGGCAAATGGTCAATGAGCAGTTCTTC.

The chain combines TRBV7-2 with TRBJ2-7; TRBD1 agrees at 11 bases. The V and J ends lost 1 base and 3 bases, in that order; junction bases with no gene match: 5. CDR3 length: 16 amino acids. Germline CDR1 reads SGHTA; CDR2 reads FQGNSA. The CDR3 nucleotides are TGTGCCAGCAGCTTAGAGGTTGGGACAGGGGGCTACGAGCAGTACTTC. Translating gives CASSLEVGTGGYEQYF.

The rearrangement links TRBV7-2 to TRBJ2-3, with D possibly TRBD2 on 7 matching bases. Trimming pared 5 bases from V and 2 bases from J, leaving 20 bases between. Germline values: CDR1 SGHTA, CDR2 FQGNSA. This CDR3 region has 17 residues. The CDR3 DNA sequence: TGTGCCAGCAGCCCCGGACGGGGGGCCCTACCCACAGATACGCAGTATTTT. This codes for CASSPGRGALPTDTQYF.

This chain links TRBV13 with TRBJ2-1, with D tentatively TRBD2 (6 bases). Germline V gene sequence: CDR1 PRHDT, CDR2 FYEKMQ (reference sequence). The V end lost 0 bases, the J end lost 7 bases, and 16 bases lay between the germline ends. This CDR3 contains 16 residues. This CDR3 reads CASSLGGSFEWNEQFF. Here the CDR3 DNA reads TGTGCCAGCAGCTTAGGCGGGAGTTTTGAGTGGAATGAGCAGTTCTTC. Full variable domain (remainder filled in from reference TRBV13 and TRBJ2-1): AAGVIQSPRHLIKEKRETATLKCYPIPRHDTVYWYQQGPGQDPQFLISFYEKMQSDKGSIPDRFSAQQFSDYHSELNMSSLELGDSALYFCASSLGGSFEWNEQFFGPGTRLTVL.

Of note for this clone: One end of the junction is discordant with germline, which a read error may explain. The chain is built from TRBV25-1 and TRBJ2-7; 9 positions agree with TRBD1. Germline assignment: CDR1 MGHDK and CDR2 SYGVNS. The CDR3 sequence is 13 residues long. The CDR3 nucleotides read TGTGCCAGCGTCGGGACAGGGCGCAGCAGGGAAGAGTTC. Translated, it gives CASVGTGRSREEF.

This chain links TRBV5-1 with TRBJ1-2; no clear D. The CDR3 length is 12 residues. CDR1 and CDR2 (germline): SGHRS, YFSETQ. V was clipped by 2 bases and J by 8 bases, with 10 bases between them. The CDR3 spells CASSLGGSGYTF. CDR3 DNA: TGCGCCAGCAGCTTAGGCGGGAGCGGCTACACCTTC. Full variable domain (outside the CDR3, taken from reference TRBV5-1 and TRBJ1-2): KAGVTQTPRYLIKTRGQQVTLSCSPISGHRSVSWYQQTPGQGLQFLFEYFSETQRNKGNFPGRFSGRQFSNSRSEMNVSTLELGDSALYLCASSLGGSGYTFGSGTRLTVV.

The chain links TRBV30 to TRBJ1-5, with D maybe TRBD1 (6 bases). Trimming removed 4 bases from V and 1 base from J, with 8 bases in between. This CDR3 has 13 residues. CDR1 is GTSNPN, CDR2 SVGIG, per germline (reference sequence). The CDR3 DNA reads TGTGCCTGGACCGGACAGAGCAATCAGCCCCAGCATTTT. It encodes CAWTGQSNQPQHF.

The gene calls are TRBV6-5 and TRBJ1-1; 10 nucleotides align to TRBD1. V lost 7 bases and J lost 5; bases outside the gene matches: 7. The CDR3 totals 14 residues. Germline lookup yields CDR1 MNHEY and CDR2 SVGAGI. CDR3 coding DNA: TGTGCCAGCAACCGACAGGGGGCTTTGACTGAAGCTTTCTTT. Its protein is CASNRQGALTEAFF.

The gene calls are TRBV7-8 and TRBJ2-2; 10 bases line up with TRBD1. Germline trimming cut 5 bases from V and 3 bases from J; bases unmatched to any gene: 6. Germline V gives CDR1 SGHVS, CDR2 FQNEAQ. This CDR3 region has 16 residues. The CDR3 loop is CASSPRTGGYTGELFF. DNA of the CDR3: TGTGCCAGCAGCCCCCGGACAGGGGGTTACACCGGGGAGCTGTTTTTT.

The V and J genes are TRBV19 and TRBJ2-2; 13 nucleotides agree with TRBD2. Germline-derived CDR1 and CDR2 are LNHDA and SQIVND (reference sequence). The CDR3 is 18 amino acids. The trim removed 7 bases at V and 6 bases at J, leaving 14 bases unmatched. The DNA of the CDR3 is TGTGCCAGTACCGTCGGACTAGCGGGAGCCCCAGGGGCCGGGGAGCTGTTTTTT. This translates into CASTVGLAGAPGAGELFF. Looking up the rest from reference TRBV19 and TRBJ2-2 gives the full variable domain: DGGITQSPKYLFRKEGQNVTLSCEQNLNHDAMYWYRQDPGQGLRLIYYSQIVNDFQKGDIAEGYSVSREKKESFPLTVTSAQKNPTAFYLCASTVGLAGAPGAGELFFGEGSRLTVL.

V and J are TRBV27 and TRBJ2-5, with 7 bases aligning to TRBD1. The tail of the sequence fits TRBJ2-7 better, so the J call may be wrong. The CDR3 length is 14 residues. CDR1 is MNHEY and CDR2 is SMNVEV in the germline V gene (reference sequence). The CDR3 bases are TGTGCCAGCAGACGCCGGGACAGTGACTACGAGCAGTACTTC. It codes for CASRRRDSDYEQYF.

CDR3 DNA sequence: TGTGCCAGCAGTGTAGAGAGGGTCGCCTACGAGCAGTACTTC. Translated: CASSVERVAYEQYF. The chain joins TRBV6-1 to TRBJ2-7; possible D gene TRBD2, 5 bases. The germline V gene has CDR1 MNHNS and CDR2 SASEGT. The CDR3 runs to 14 residues. The ends were cut back, 4 bases at V and 2 bases at J, with 12 bases in the middle.

The chain uses TRBV19 and TRBJ2-1, with D possibly TRBD2 on 6 matching bases. The CDR3 length is 13 residues. CDR1 is LNHDA and CDR2 is SQIVND in the germline V gene (reference sequence). The V gene lost 4 bases and the J gene lost 7 bases, with 11 bases spanning the gap. The CDR3 reads CASSTLTSNEQFF. Here the CDR3 DNA reads TGTGCCAGTAGTACCCTGACTAGTAATGAGCAGTTCTTC.